This TCR beta chain was found in a study of cytomegalovirus exposure and HLA in healthy donors. Comments on this clone: Its specificity is not known.

The study, taken as a whole, reports: Analysis performed later found about 18,000 TCR beta sequences associated with HLA alleles at 0.05 false discovery rate.

The CDR3 runs 14 residues. Looked up from germline, CDR1 is MNHNS and CDR2 is SASEGT. With 6 bases removed from V and 1 base from J, the gap between germline ends came to 9 bases. PCR involved 60 Vbeta and 13 Jbeta primers. Here immunoSEQ multiplex PCR was the method, and the copy in TCRdb shows in-frame clones only, minus some. The sample has roughly 190,000 clones, around four fifths seen once. This chain links TRBV6-1 with TRBJ1-4, with D possibly matching TRBD1 (5 bases). Input material: PBMCs. This receptor was obtained from a woman aged 45 to 65 in good health and CMV-seropositive. The CDR3 region is CASSRTRTNEKLFF. DNA of the CDR3: TGTGCCAGCAGCAGGACACGAACTAATGAAAAACTGTTTTTT.